These 7 T cell receptor beta chains share one sample of origin, sequenced in a study of T cell changes during pregnancy in multiple sclerosis. Sequenced by immunoSEQ multiplex PCR; TCRdb stores in-frame clones only, minus some. The data show roughly 100,000 clones, with around 91% seen just once and about 1.6% held by the top ten. This specimen consisted of peripheral blood, obtained after pregnancy. The receptors shown here come from a female donor in good health, enrolled as a control in a pregnancy study.

This chain links TRBV7-2 with TRBJ2-1, with 10 bases matching TRBD2. V gave up 0 bases and J gave up 6 bases; unmatched junction bases: 5. This CDR3 is 16 amino acids long. Germline CDR1 and CDR2: SGHTA and FQGNSA. CDR3: CASSLASGGASNEQFF. The CDR3, as DNA: TGTGCCAGCAGCTTAGCAAGCGGGGGGGCTTCCAATGAGCAGTTCTTC.

The chain uses TRBV28 and TRBJ2-7; D might be TRBD2 (5 bases). This CDR3 comprises 14 residues. Between the trimmed V and J ends, which lost 2 bases and 2 bases, there was a span of 10 bases. The V gene's germline CDR1 is MDHEN and CDR2 SYDVKM. The CDR3 DNA reads as TGTGCCAGCAGTTTAGAGGGCAGCCCCTACGAGCAGTACTTC. Its protein is CASSLEGSPYEQYF. The full variable domain, in which reference TRBV28 and TRBJ2-7 provide the parts outside the CDR3, is DVKVTQSSRYLVKRTGEKVFLECVQDMDHENMFWYRQDPGLGLRLIYFSYDVKMKEKGDIPEGYSVSREKKERFSLILESASTNQTSMYLCASSLEGSPYEQYFGPGTRLTVT.

This rearrangement joins TRBV27 to TRBJ2-1; 8 bases agree with TRBD1. The CDR3 sequence is 15 residues long. Germline assignment: CDR1 MNHEY and CDR2 SMNVEV (reference sequence). With 5 bases clipped from V and 4 bases from J, the junction kept 7 bases outside the gene matches. The DNA of the CDR3 is TGTGCCAGCAGTCTAGGACAGGGAAGGTACAATGAGCAGTTCTTC. Amino acids: CASSLGQGRYNEQFF.

CDR3 amino acids: CASSSWAWGSPLHF. The CDR3 DNA is TGTGCCAGCAGTTCCTGGGCTTGGGGCTCACCCCTCCACTTT. The chain uses TRBV25-1 and TRBJ1-6, with D maybe TRBD1 (5 bases). Germline-derived CDR1 and CDR2 are MGHDK and SYGVNS. Trimming left V 5 bases short and J 10 bases short, with 15 bases between. CDR3 length: 14 residues.

The rearrangement links TRBV5-8 to TRBJ2-7; D possibly corresponds to TRBD1 (5 bases). Trimming took off 3 bases at V and 0 bases at J, with 16 bases between the two ends. CDR3 length equals 16 residues. From germline, CDR1 is SGHTS and CDR2 YDEGEE. CDR3 nucleotide sequence: TGTGCCAGCAGCTCTTTCTGGGGCGTCTACTCCTACGAGCAGTACTTC. Its protein product is CASSSFWGVYSYEQYF.

The sample holds one count of this clone. J is TRBJ2-7 and V is TRBV29-1; 12 bases are a match to TRBD2. This CDR3 spans 15 amino acids. Unmatched junction bases numbered 6, after V lost 1 base and J lost 5 bases. Germline V lookup: CDR1 SQVTM, CDR2 ANQGSEA. The CDR3 nucleotides read TGCAGCGTTGAAGCCCTAGCGGGGGGGCAACACGAGCAGTACTTC. Amino acids: CSVEALAGGQHEQYF.

The CDR3 region is CASSLVGRAGDTQYF. CDR3 bases: TGTGCCAGCAGCTTGGTGGGCAGGGCAGGGGATACGCAGTATTTT. V gene TRBV5-6 combines with J gene TRBJ2-3, with TRBD1 as a possible D gene (5 bases). CDR1 and CDR2 from the germline V gene are SGHDT and YYEEEE. This CDR3 is 15 amino acids long. V dropped 0 bases and J dropped 6 bases, with 14 bases sitting between them.